The clone carrying this T cell receptor beta chain was picked up one time. This CDR3 is built from 13 residues. Germline V lookup: CDR1 SGHAT, CDR2 FQNNGV. The trim removed 0 bases at V and 8 bases at J, leaving 2 bases unmatched. Per the authors' pipeline: Estimation of nucleated cell counts was performed using reference gene primer amplification. Clones were read by immunoSEQ multiplex PCR, and TCRdb kept only the in-frame ones, dropping some. The DNA gave D and trimming, while V, J and clone size come from that table. The table has roughly 330,000 clones, roughly 90% seen once. This record comes from a study of blood T cell repertoires in COVID-19. Study overall: The samples span acute and convalescent COVID-19 from the United States, Italy and Spain. Sources were T cells, B-cell-depleted T cells, or PBMCs; the material itself was cDNA or gDNA.

Specimen: peripheral blood. The receptor's source is a woman between 45 and 65 years old with active or convalescent COVID-19. This chain links TRBV11-2 with TRBJ1-1; the match to TRBD1 covers 8 bases. CDR3 in amino acids: CASSLDRQGEAFF. The CDR3 DNA reads as TGTGCCAGCAGCTTAGATCGACAGGGGGAAGCTTTCTTT.